The following is a T cell receptor (beta chain) sequence with its context. The target antigen is unknown. These data belong to a study of Tregs in tolerant kidney transplant recipients. At the level of the study: Related graft donors supplied nonmyeloablative bone marrow transplants, and mixed chimerism was transient.

The data were produced by immunoSEQ multiplex PCR, yet TCRdb's version contains in-frame clones alone and is incomplete. The data show some 62,000 clones, with roughly 98% seen just once and 0.34% held by the top ten. Trimming stripped 0 bases from V and 7 bases from J, with 14 bases between. CDR1 is SGDLS, CDR2 YYNGEE, per germline. This CDR3 contains 15 residues. General study findings and limits: Nucleotide sequences could not be compared across some patients' samples due to primer changes.

This receptor was obtained from a human donor who received a combined kidney and bone marrow transplant. The chain links TRBV9 to TRBJ2-1, with D hard to call. The sequenced sample was Tregs from blood, obtained before the transplant. The CDR3: CASSVAPRPRNEQFF. CDR3 in DNA: TGTGCCAGCAGCGTAGCTCCTAGGCCGAGAAATGAGCAGTTCTTC.